These 17 T cell receptor beta chains came from one sample sequenced in a study of T cell responses to AZD1222 COVID-19 vaccine. Sequencing was performed with immunoSEQ multiplex PCR; in TCRdb, only in-frame clones are kept and a portion is missing. The sample holds about 140,000 clones; 90% to 95% are singletons and the top ten take approximately 2.3%. Material: peripheral blood, obtained on day 0 of AZD1222 vaccination. The receptor set was obtained from an adult in good health.

The chain couples TRBV9 to TRBJ2-2; TRBD1 might be the D (6 bases). Germline V CDR1 and CDR2: SGDLS, YYNGEE. V was trimmed by 2 bases and J by 6 bases, leaving 8 bases between them. The CDR3 contains 13 residues. The CDR3 spells CASSVSGAGELFF. CDR3 nucleotide sequence: TGTGCCAGCAGCGTTTCAGGGGCCGGGGAGCTGTTTTTT.

The rearrangement links TRBV6-5 to TRBJ2-7, with a weak D call TRBD1 (6 bases). This CDR3 comprises 14 residues. The V end was cut by 5 bases, the J end by 5 bases, with 16 bases between. Germline assignment: CDR1 MNHEY and CDR2 SVGAGI. The chain's CDR3 is CASSQGTAVNEQYF. CDR3 DNA sequence: TGTGCCAGCAGTCAGGGGACGGCAGTCAACGAGCAGTACTTC.

This sequence joins TRBV18 and TRBJ1-5, with D unresolved. The CDR3 is 14 amino acids. V lost 0 bases, J lost 9 bases, and 12 bases lay in between. Germline V gives CDR1 KGHSH, CDR2 LQKENI. The CDR3 nucleotides read TGTGCCAGCTCACCACCGCAGGAGTCAGGGCCCCAGCATTTT. It specifies CASSPPQESGPQHF.

V gene TRBV5-6 combines with J gene TRBJ1-2, with D hard to call. Trimming pared 0 bases from V and 7 bases from J, leaving 10 bases between. Per the germline V gene, CDR1 is SGHDT and CDR2 is YYEEEE. The CDR3 loop spans 13 amino acids. The CDR3 DNA sequence: TGTGCCAGCAGCTTGGCCTCGGGTTTTGGCTACACCTTC. It codes for CASSLASGFGYTF.

The chain couples TRBV3-1 (or the pseudogene TRBV3-2) to TRBJ1-1; D is perhaps TRBD1 (5 bases). With 4 bases removed from V and 7 bases from J, the gap between germline ends came to 16 bases. This CDR3 contains 14 residues. CDR1 and CDR2 (germline): LGHDT, YNNKEL (reference sequence). The CDR3 loop is CASSPREQGGEAFF. The CDR3 nucleotides are TGTGCCAGCAGCCCTCGGGAGCAGGGCGGTGAAGCTTTCTTT.

This rearrangement joins TRBV5-6 to TRBJ2-5, with 8 nucleotides matching TRBD2. Per the germline V gene, CDR1 is SGHDT and CDR2 is YYEEEE. This CDR3 region has 17 residues. Trimming took 6 bases from V and 0 from J; bases not matched to a gene: 13. The CDR3 sequence: CASKFRRSGLDQETQYF. The CDR3 nucleotides read TGTGCCAGCAAATTTCGCCGATCGGGACTAGACCAAGAGACCCAGTACTTC. Based on the CDR3 plus reference TRBV5-6 and TRBJ2-5, the full variable domain is DAGVTQSPTHLIKTRGQQVTLRCSPKSGHDTVSWYQQALGQGPQFIFQYYEEEERQRGNFPDRFSGHQFPNYSSELNVNALLLGDSALYLCASKFRRSGLDQETQYFGPGTRLLVL.

J is TRBJ2-7 and V is TRBV18; TRBD1 agrees at 8 bases. CDR1 and CDR2 (germline): KGHSH, LQKENI. The junction had 4 bases not matched to a gene; V was cut back by 3 bases and J by 3 bases. The CDR3 is 14 amino acids. The CDR3 spells CASSPGTGYYEQYF. In DNA form, the CDR3 reads TGTGCCAGCTCACCCGGGACAGGATACTACGAGCAGTACTTC.

The chain uses TRBV5-5 and TRBJ1-1; possible D gene TRBD1, 6 bases. V shed 1 base and J shed 0 bases, with 10 bases lying between them. The V gene's germline CDR1 is SGHKS and CDR2 YYEKEE (reference sequence). There are 15 residues in the CDR3. The CDR3 DNA follows: TGTGCCAGCAGCTTGTTCGGGGACATGAACACTGAAGCTTTCTTT. It is translated as CASSLFGDMNTEAFF.

In its sample, this clone was seen once. The CDR3 sequence is CASSHLLGTLTGELFF. CDR3 DNA sequence: TGCGCCAGCAGCCACCTCCTCGGGACCCTGACCGGGGAGCTGTTTTTT. The chain recombines TRBV4-3 with TRBJ2-2, with D perhaps TRBD1 or TRBD2 (5 bases each). CDR1 is LGHNA, CDR2 YSLEER, per germline. CDR3 length equals 16 residues. V lost 3 bases to trimming and J lost 5 bases, with 16 bases between them.

V and J are TRBV14 and TRBJ2-5; D not certain. Trimming cost V 0 bases and J 4 bases, with 15 bases left between them. The CDR3 is made up of 16 amino acids. Germline V gene sequence: CDR1 SGHDN, CDR2 FVKESK. The CDR3 region is CASSQDSNSVGETQYF. The DNA for the CDR3 is TGTGCCAGCAGCCAAGATTCCAATTCTGTGGGAGAGACCCAGTACTTC.

The V call is TRBV6-5, the J call TRBJ2-5; the D gene is possibly TRBD2 (6 bases). Germline assignment: CDR1 MNHEY and CDR2 SVGAGI. The ends were cut back, 2 bases at V and 4 bases at J, with 11 bases in the middle. The CDR3 loop spans 14 amino acids. The CDR3 sequence is CASSYLHGGETQYF. The CDR3 DNA is TGTGCCAGCAGTTACCTACACGGGGGAGAGACCCAGTACTTC.

The chain has TRBV4-3 and TRBJ2-3; 10 bases match TRBD2. CDR1 and CDR2 (germline): LGHNA, YSLEER. The CDR3 is 19 amino acids. Germline trimming cut 2 bases from V and 1 base from J; bases unmatched to any gene: 12. The DNA for the CDR3 is TGCGCCAGCAGCCAAAATTCCGGCGGACTAGCGGACCGCACAGATACGCAGTATTTT. Protein: CASSQNSGGLADRTDTQYF.

A single count supports this clone. The chain carries TRBV5-1 and TRBJ1-2, with 8 bases that match TRBD1. The CDR3 covers 15 residues. V lost 4 bases to trimming and J lost 4 bases; unmatched junction nucleotides: 9. Germline V gene lookup returns CDR1 SGHRS and CDR2 YFSETQ. The CDR3 DNA reads as TGCGCCAGCAGCACCTCCGGGACAGGCGCCTATGGCTACACCTTC. It encodes CASSTSGTGAYGYTF.

The chain combines TRBV28 with TRBJ2-2; 7 bases are a match to TRBD1. V lost 5 bases, J lost 7 bases, and 4 bases stayed unmatched. This CDR3 is built from 13 residues. Germline assignment: CDR1 MDHEN and CDR2 SYDVKM. CDR3 sequence: CASSVGGGGELFF. CDR3 bases: TGTGCCAGCAGTGTAGGGGGCGGCGGGGAGCTGTTTTTT.

This chain uses TRBV11-2 with TRBJ1-2; 8 bases agree with TRBD1. CDR3 size: 14 residues. The V gene's germline CDR1 is SGHAT and CDR2 FQNNGV. With 5 bases clipped from V and 5 bases from J, the junction kept 7 bases outside the gene matches. CDR3 bases: TGTGCCAGCAGCCCGGACAGGGCTGGGTATGGCTACACCTTC. Its protein is CASSPDRAGYGYTF.

CDR3 loop: CASSPGGQGAYEQYF. Written as DNA, the CDR3 is TGTGCCAGCAGCCCGGGGGGACAGGGAGCCTACGAGCAGTACTTC. The V gene is TRBV5-4, the J gene TRBJ2-7; 9 nucleotides align to TRBD1. The CDR3 length is 15 residues. Trimming at V came to 4 bases and at J to 2 bases, leaving 7 bases not matched to a gene. CDR1 and CDR2 from the germline V gene are SGHNT and YYREEE (reference sequence).

The chain combines TRBV7-9 with TRBJ1-6, with 7 bases matching TRBD1. From germline, CDR1 is SEHNR and CDR2 FQNEAQ (reference sequence). Trimming removed 4 bases from V and 7 bases from J; junction bases left unmatched: 4. The CDR3 extends over 14 amino acids. The CDR3 bases are TGTGCCAGCAGCTACCGGGACAGCAATTCACCCCTCCACTTT. Its translation: CASSYRDSNSPLHF.